This T cell receptor (beta chain) was sequenced for a study of blood T cell repertoires in COVID-19 (dated by TCRdb to about 2020). Regarding the complete study: The collaborator samples originated in the United States, Italy and Spain and spanned the acute and convalescent phases of COVID-19. The prospective study material was composed of cDNA or gDNA derived from T cells, B-cell-depleted T cells, or PBMCs. Deeply sampled blood TCRbeta repertoires from subjects exposed to, actively infected with, or recovered from COVID-19 were included in the dataset. The repertoires were made available in a free public database intended to serve as a resource for research on the immune response to SARS-CoV-2. Samples were obtained from the ongoing ImmuneRACE study (first 160 participants) and from some 1,200 subjects provided by 6 global collaborators. Sample metadata almost always included a de-identified subject ID, COVID-19 status, age in years and sex. HLA class I and class II types, where available, came from metadata supplied by the sample provider rather than from assay-based typing. Here is what the overall study found, with its caveats: The quantity of clinical and demographic metadata differed by source and by participant and was supplied without curation.

The junction shows trimming of 3 bases on V and 1 base on J, plus 9 bases between the germline ends. There are 13 amino acids in the CDR3, from cysteine to phenylalanine inclusive. Kept here is only the CDR3 DNA, which spans 39 bases and is read in frame from base 1. From the germline V gene (reference sequence), CDR1 is GTSNPN and CDR2 is SVGIG. TCRbeta CDR3 regions were amplified from genomic DNA using the immunoSEQ Assay, a bias-controlled multiplex PCR. In the original analysis: Within the assay, amplification of reference gene primers was used to estimate how many nucleated cells each sample contained. To quantify the absolute abundance of each unique TCRbeta CDR3 rearrangement, sequence reads were collapsed and filtered. For each sample, productive Simpson clonality was calculated by taking the square root of Simpson's diversity index across productive rearrangements. TCRdb obtained this table from immuneACCESS and retained in-frame rearrangements with V and J assigned. These tables miss some clones; where compared with another copy, unresolved V genes account for less than half of the shortfall, and the remainder is unexplained. D and trimming were read from the DNA, whereas the V and J calls and clone size are those reported in that table. The sample profile shows hundreds of thousands of clones; about 90% of them were found once. The ten largest account for just under 7.5% of the sample.

In Seattle, one collaborating source enrolled patients while the infection was active and tracked those patients longitudinally over the course of disease. Each collaborating institution followed its own protocols to collect whole blood in K2EDTA tubes. For TCRbeta analysis, collaborators shipped samples as frozen whole blood, isolated PBMCs, or DNA extracted from either of those sample types. In the case of this clone: Its antigen remains unidentified. Qualities for individual bases were not recorded, and no much larger clone is one base off.

This clonotype originated in a woman aged 70-85 years with COVID-19, enrolled during active disease. This sequence uses TRBV30 and TRBJ1-1; no D gene is confidently identified. Material: peripheral blood. The nucleotide sequence is given as TGTGCCTGGAGGCCAGATGGGAACACTGAAGCTTTCTTT. Its product reads: CAWRPDGNTEAFF.